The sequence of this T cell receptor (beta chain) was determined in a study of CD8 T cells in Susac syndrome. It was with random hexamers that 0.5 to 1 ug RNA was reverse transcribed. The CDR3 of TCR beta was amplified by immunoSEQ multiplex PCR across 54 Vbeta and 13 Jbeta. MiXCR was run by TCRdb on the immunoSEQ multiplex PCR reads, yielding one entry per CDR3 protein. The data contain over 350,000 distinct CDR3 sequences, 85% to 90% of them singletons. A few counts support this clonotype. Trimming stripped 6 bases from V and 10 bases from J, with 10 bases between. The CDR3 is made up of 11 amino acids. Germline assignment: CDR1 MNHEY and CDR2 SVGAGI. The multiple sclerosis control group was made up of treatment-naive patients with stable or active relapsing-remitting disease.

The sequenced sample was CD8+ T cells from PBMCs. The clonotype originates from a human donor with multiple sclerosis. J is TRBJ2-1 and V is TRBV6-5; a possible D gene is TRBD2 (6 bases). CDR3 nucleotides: TGTGCCAGCAGGACGGGAGACGAGCAGTTCTTC. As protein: CASRTGDEQFF.